Listed below are T cell receptor beta chains from one sample, sequenced in a study of cytomegalovirus exposure and HLA in healthy donors. Produced via immunoSEQ multiplex PCR; TCRdb's table is partial and in-frame only. The sample has fewer than 250,000 clones; roughly 85% are singletons. The material sequenced was PBMCs. These receptors came from a male donor in good health and CMV-seronegative. Both conserved end residues are part of each CDR3. A D gene is named only where the DNA matches it firmly. Expanded clones are given a class, and other clones once, few, many or no size at all.

clone_size: NA
j_call: TRBJ1-2
d_call: TRBD1
v_call: TRBV27
cdr3_aa: CASSPTGAAYGYTF
cdr3_nt: TGTGCCAGCAGTCCTACAGGGGCGGCTTATGGCTACACCTTC

clone_size: NA
j_call: TRBJ1-2
d_call: NA
v_call: TRBV5-1
cdr3_aa: CASSEQGDYGYTF
cdr3_nt: TGCGCCAGCAGCGAACAGGGTGACTATGGCTACACCTTC

clone_size: few
j_call: TRBJ2-7
d_call: NA
v_call: TRBV29-1
cdr3_aa: CSVELDSLAYEQYF
cdr3_nt: TGCAGCGTTGAGCTAGACAGCCTTGCCTACGAGCAGTACTTC

clone_size: once
j_call: TRBJ2-5
d_call: TRBD2
v_call: TRBV7-9
cdr3_aa: CASSPPGLGSETQYF
cdr3_nt: TGTGCCAGCAGCCCACCGGGACTAGGGTCGGAGACCCAGTACTTC

clone_size: NA
j_call: TRBJ1-5
d_call: NA
v_call: TRBV18
cdr3_aa: CASSPDRLRSNQPQHF
cdr3_nt: TGTGCCAGCTCACCAGACAGGCTTCGTAGCAATCAGCCCCAGCATTTT

clone_size: few
j_call: TRBJ2-1
d_call: NA
v_call: TRBV5-1
cdr3_aa: CASSPGERTYNEQFF
cdr3_nt: TGCGCCAGCAGCCCTGGGGAGCGGACGTACAATGAGCAGTTCTTC

clone_size: NA
j_call: TRBJ2-2
d_call: TRBD1
v_call: TRBV7-9
cdr3_aa: CASWQGAPNTGELFF
cdr3_nt: TGTGCCAGCTGGCAGGGGGCACCGAACACCGGGGAGCTGTTTTTT

clone_size: NA
j_call: TRBJ1-1
d_call: TRBD1
v_call: TRBV4-1
cdr3_aa: CASSQERDRGRFEAFF
cdr3_nt: TGCGCCAGCAGCCAAGAGAGGGACAGGGGGCGTTTTGAAGCTTTCTTT

clone_size: NA
j_call: TRBJ2-3
d_call: NA
v_call: TRBV9
cdr3_aa: CASNPGTTDTQYF
cdr3_nt: TGTGCCAGCAACCCCGGGACAACAGATACGCAGTATTTT

clone_size: NA
j_call: TRBJ2-7
d_call: NA
v_call: TRBV4-3
cdr3_aa: CASSQGDIGRYEQYF
cdr3_nt: TGCGCCAGCAGCCAAGGGGACATCGGTCGCTACGAGCAGTACTTC

clone_size: few
j_call: TRBJ1-1
d_call: NA
v_call: TRBV19
cdr3_aa: CASSISGVDTEAFF
cdr3_nt: TGTGCCAGTAGTATATCAGGGGTGGACACTGAAGCTTTCTTT

clone_size: NA
j_call: TRBJ1-2
d_call: TRBD1
v_call: TRBV7-9
cdr3_aa: CASSLRPGQTNYGYTF
cdr3_nt: TGTGCCAGCAGCTTACGCCCGGGACAGACCAACTATGGCTACACCTTC

clone_size: NA
j_call: TRBJ1-6
d_call: NA
v_call: TRBV5-4
cdr3_aa: CASSLGAGSNSPLHF
cdr3_nt: TGTGCCAGCAGCTTGGGGGCAGGATCCAATTCACCCCTCCACTTT

clone_size: NA
j_call: TRBJ2-3
d_call: TRBD2
v_call: TRBV9
cdr3_aa: CASSVSVAGALDTQYF
cdr3_nt: TGTGCCAGCAGCGTATCGGTAGCGGGGGCCCTAGATACGCAGTATTTT

clone_size: NA
j_call: TRBJ1-1
d_call: NA
v_call: TRBV5-1
cdr3_aa: CASSLAGGFQAFF
cdr3_nt: TGCGCCAGCAGCTTGGCCGGGGGATTTCAGGCTTTCTTT

clone_size: NA
j_call: TRBJ2-3
d_call: NA
v_call: TRBV29-1
cdr3_aa: CSVFPDLVTDTQYF
cdr3_nt: TGCAGCGTTTTCCCCGATTTGGTAACTGATACGCAGTATTTT

clone_size: NA
j_call: TRBJ2-7
d_call: TRBD1
v_call: TRBV28
cdr3_aa: CASRRTGLYEQYF
cdr3_nt: TGTGCCAGCAGGCGGACAGGGCTGTACGAGCAGTACTTC

clone_size: NA
j_call: TRBJ2-2
d_call: TRBD1
v_call: TRBV7-3
cdr3_aa: CASSARTGANTGELFF
cdr3_nt: TGTGCCAGCAGCGCAAGGACAGGGGCGAACACCGGGGAGCTGTTTTTT

clone_size: few
j_call: TRBJ2-1
d_call: TRBD2
v_call: TRBV5-4
cdr3_aa: CASSPSLAGEYNEQFF
cdr3_nt: TGTGCCAGCAGCCCATCCCTGGCGGGAGAGTACAATGAGCAGTTCTTC

clone_size: NA
j_call: TRBJ1-6
d_call: TRBD1
v_call: TRBV19
cdr3_aa: CASFGTGDNSPLHF
cdr3_nt: TGTGCCAGTTTCGGGACAGGGGATAATTCACCCCTCCACTTT

clone_size: NA
j_call: TRBJ2-2
d_call: TRBD2
v_call: TRBV7-9
cdr3_aa: CASRRTSGVSGELFF
cdr3_nt: TGTGCCAGCAGAAGGACTAGCGGGGTTTCCGGGGAGCTGTTTTTT

clone_size: NA
j_call: TRBJ2-7
d_call: NA
v_call: TRBV6-1
cdr3_aa: CASSEARTVQYF
cdr3_nt: TGTGCCAGCAGTGAAGCTCGGACAGTGCAGTACTTC

clone_size: few
j_call: TRBJ2-3
d_call: TRBD2
v_call: TRBV6-4
cdr3_aa: CASSHSISGGSDTQYF
cdr3_nt: TGTGCCAGCAGCCACTCCATTAGCGGGGGGTCAGATACGCAGTATTTT

clone_size: NA
j_call: TRBJ1-2
d_call: NA
v_call: TRBV9
cdr3_aa: CASSVAAEANYGYTF
cdr3_nt: TGTGCCAGCAGCGTAGCAGCGGAAGCTAACTATGGCTACACCTTC

clone_size: NA
j_call: TRBJ2-1
d_call: TRBD2
v_call: TRBV7-7
cdr3_aa: CASSPGLAGAGNEQFF
cdr3_nt: TGTGCCAGCAGCCCCGGACTAGCGGGGGCTGGGAATGAGCAGTTCTTC

clone_size: NA
j_call: TRBJ2-7
d_call: TRBD2
v_call: TRBV5-6
cdr3_aa: CASSLVGGGTYEQYF
cdr3_nt: TGTGCCAGCAGCTTGGTCGGGGGAGGGACCTACGAGCAGTACTTC

clone_size: NA
j_call: TRBJ1-6
d_call: TRBD1
v_call: TRBV7-9
cdr3_aa: CASSPAGQGNSPLHF
cdr3_nt: TGTGCCAGCAGCCCAGCGGGACAGGGTAACTCACCCCTCCACTTT

clone_size: few
j_call: TRBJ2-1
d_call: NA
v_call: TRBV30
cdr3_aa: CAWSPGGSYNEQFF
cdr3_nt: TGTGCCTGGAGTCCCGGGGGCTCCTACAATGAGCAGTTCTTC

clone_size: NA
j_call: TRBJ2-7
d_call: NA
v_call: TRBV13
cdr3_aa: CASVVRASGDEQYF
cdr3_nt: TGTGCCAGCGTCGTCCGAGCCTCGGGGGACGAGCAGTACTTC

clone_size: NA
j_call: TRBJ1-5
d_call: TRBD1
v_call: TRBV6-5
cdr3_aa: CASSSGQGAGQPQHF
cdr3_nt: TGTGCCAGCAGTTCAGGGCAGGGGGCAGGTCAGCCCCAGCATTTT

clone_size: NA
j_call: TRBJ2-2
d_call: TRBD2
v_call: TRBV7-6
cdr3_aa: CASSPPSGGHLAGELFF
cdr3_nt: TGTGCCAGCAGCCCACCTAGCGGGGGGCACTTGGCCGGGGAGCTGTTTTTT

clone_size: NA
j_call: TRBJ2-3
d_call: TRBD2
v_call: TRBV5-1
cdr3_aa: CASSLAVRLAGGRTDTQYF
cdr3_nt: TGCGCCAGCAGCTTGGCAGTGAGGCTAGCGGGAGGGCGGACAGATACGCAGTATTTT

clone_size: NA
j_call: TRBJ1-3
d_call: NA
v_call: TRBV21-1
cdr3_aa: CARWTEDPSAGNTIYF
cdr3_nt: TGTGCCAGATGGACAGAGGACCCTTCCGCTGGAAACACCATATATTTT

clone_size: NA
j_call: TRBJ2-2
d_call: NA
v_call: TRBV29-1
cdr3_aa: CSVVSGTGELFF
cdr3_nt: TGCAGCGTTGTGTCAGGGACCGGGGAGCTGTTTTTT

clone_size: NA
j_call: TRBJ2-1
d_call: NA
v_call: TRBV7-2
cdr3_aa: CASSFSGIEQFF
cdr3_nt: TGTGCCAGCAGCTTCTCAGGGATCGAGCAGTTCTTC

clone_size: NA
j_call: TRBJ1-2
d_call: NA
v_call: TRBV9
cdr3_aa: CASSVPPVEEGNYGYTF
cdr3_nt: TGTGCCAGCAGCGTCCCCCCTGTGGAGGAGGGTAACTATGGCTACACCTTC

clone_size: NA
j_call: TRBJ2-1
d_call: NA
v_call: TRBV4-3
cdr3_aa: CASRSQGPYNEQFF
cdr3_nt: TGCGCCAGCAGGTCCCAGGGCCCATACAATGAGCAGTTCTTC

clone_size: NA
j_call: TRBJ1-2
d_call: NA
v_call: TRBV28
cdr3_aa: CASSWLANYGYTF
cdr3_nt: TGTGCCAGCAGTTGGCTCGCTAACTATGGCTACACCTTC

clone_size: NA
j_call: TRBJ1-2
d_call: NA
v_call: TRBV11-2
cdr3_aa: CASSLDVTDYYGGYTF
cdr3_nt: TGTGCCAGCAGCTTAGACGTGACAGATTATTATGGAGGCTACACCTTC